This T cell receptor (beta chain) was recovered during a study of blood T cell repertoires in COVID-19. Across the whole study: There were acute and convalescent COVID-19 samples, and they came from the United States, Italy and Spain. The cDNA or gDNA used as material had been derived from T cells, B-cell-depleted T cells, or PBMCs.

The length of the CDR3 is 16 residues. Looked up from germline, CDR1 is SGDLS and CDR2 is YYNGEE. The trim removed 0 bases at V and 2 bases at J, leaving 4 bases unmatched. Authors' methods: How many nucleated cells were present was estimated from reference gene primer amplification. Data came from immunoSEQ multiplex PCR; TCRdb stores just in-frame clones and leaves some out. V and J calls and clone size are copied from that table; D and trimming were computed from the DNA. Among roughly 160,000 clones listed, 85% to 95% were seen once. The V and J genes are TRBV9 and TRBJ1-1; 10 positions match TRBD1. This sequence originates from a man aged 50 to 59 with acute or convalescent COVID-19. The specimen sequenced was peripheral blood. The CDR3 region is CASSVGQGARNTEAFF. The CDR3 DNA reads as TGTGCCAGCAGCGTAGGACAGGGGGCAAGAAACACTGAAGCTTTCTTT.